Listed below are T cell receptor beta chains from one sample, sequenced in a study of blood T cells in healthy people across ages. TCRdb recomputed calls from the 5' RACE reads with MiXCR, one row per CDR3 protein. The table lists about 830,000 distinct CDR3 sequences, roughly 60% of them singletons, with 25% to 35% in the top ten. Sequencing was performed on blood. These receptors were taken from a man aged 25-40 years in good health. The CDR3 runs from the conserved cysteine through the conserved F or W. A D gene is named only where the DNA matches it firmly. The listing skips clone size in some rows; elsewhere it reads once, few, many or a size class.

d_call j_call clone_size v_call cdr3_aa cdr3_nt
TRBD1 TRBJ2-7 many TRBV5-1 CASSLEAGGEQYF TGCGCCAGCAGCTTGGAGGCAGGGGGCGAGCAGTACTTC
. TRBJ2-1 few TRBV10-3 CAISEPFGDNINEQFF TGTGCCATCAGTGAACCTTTCGGGGATAATATTAATGAGCAGTTCTTC
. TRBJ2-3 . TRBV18 CASSPPVVADTQYF TGTGCCAGCTCACCACCGGTAGTAGCAGATACGCAGTATTTT
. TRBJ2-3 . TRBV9 CASSIRPGSSTDTQYF TGTGCCAGCAGCATAAGACCAGGGAGTAGCACAGATACGCAGTATTTT
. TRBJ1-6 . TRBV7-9 CASSLDGRGNNSPLHF TGTGCCAGCAGCTTAGACGGTAGGGGAAATAATTCACCCCTCCACTTT
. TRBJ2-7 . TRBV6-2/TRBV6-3 CASSYSMRVHEQYF TGTGCCAGCAGTTACTCTATGAGGGTCCACGAGCAGTACTTC
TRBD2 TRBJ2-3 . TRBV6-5 CASTSPSGGRTDTQYF TGTGCCAGCACCTCGCCTAGCGGGGGCAGAACAGATACGCAGTATTTT
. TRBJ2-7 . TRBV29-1 CSVARADEQYF TGCAGCGTTGCTAGGGCGGACGAGCAGTACTTC
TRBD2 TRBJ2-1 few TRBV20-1 CSAILLAGGRRNNEQFF TGCAGTGCTATCTTACTAGCGGGGGGACGACGAAACAATGAGCAGTTCTTC
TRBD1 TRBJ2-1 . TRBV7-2 CASSLRTGFINEQFF TGTGCCAGCAGCCTACGGACAGGATTCATCAATGAGCAGTTCTTC
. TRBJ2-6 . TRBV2 CASKNRVGPGANVLTF TGTGCCAGCAAGAACAGGGTTGGCCCTGGGGCCAACGTCCTGACTTTC
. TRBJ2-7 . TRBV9 CASSVGSGAGEQYF TGTGCCAGCAGCGTAGGGTCAGGGGCAGGGGAGCAGTACTTC
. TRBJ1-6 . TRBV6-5 CASSTTGYLDSPLHF TGTGCCAGCAGTACCACAGGGTACTTGGATTCACCCCTCCACTTT
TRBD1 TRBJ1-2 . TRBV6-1 CASSLRQGSAYGYTF TGTGCCAGCAGTCTCCGACAGGGATCCGCTTATGGCTACACCTTC
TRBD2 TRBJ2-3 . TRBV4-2 CASSQASGGRDTQYF TGTGCCAGCAGCCAAGCCAGCGGGGGGAGGGATACGCAGTATTTT
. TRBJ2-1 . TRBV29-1 CSADGGRAYNEQFF TGCAGCGCCGACGGGGGCAGAGCCTACAATGAGCAGTTCTTC
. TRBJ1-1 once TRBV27 CASSSQSQDWVAFF TGTGCCAGCAGTAGTCAGTCCCAAGATTGGGTAGCTTTCTTT
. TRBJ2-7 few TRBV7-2 CASSLNVREQYF TGTGCCAGCAGCTTAAACGTACGGGAGCAGTACTTC
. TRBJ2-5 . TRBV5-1 CASYVAYDYPTQYF TGCGCCAGCTACGTAGCCTATGACTACCCGACCCAGTACTTC
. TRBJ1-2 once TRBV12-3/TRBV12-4 CASSFIRDGGYTF TGTGCCAGCAGTTTCATCAGGGATGGTGGCTACACCTTC
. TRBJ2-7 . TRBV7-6 CASSSRGMEQYF TGTGCCAGCAGCTCCAGGGGCATGGAGCAGTACTTC
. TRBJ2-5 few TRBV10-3 CAISESPMTQYF TGTGCCATCAGTGAGTCCCCTATGACCCAGTACTTC
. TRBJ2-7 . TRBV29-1 CSVGRGPPRNSYEQYF TGCAGCGTTGGAAGGGGCCCACCTCGAAACTCCTACGAGCAGTACTTC
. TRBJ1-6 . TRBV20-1 CSARARKDRIGSPLHF TGCAGTGCTAGAGCCAGAAAAGACCGGATTGGTTCACCCCTCCACTTT
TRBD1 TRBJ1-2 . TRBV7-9 CASSSRTPGQGGYGYTF TGTGCCAGCAGTTCACGTACTCCGGGACAGGGCGGGTATGGCTACACCTTC
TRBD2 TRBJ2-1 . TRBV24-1 CATSDTSGGAINEQFF TGTGCCACCAGTGACACGAGCGGGGGGGCCATCAATGAGCAGTTCTTC
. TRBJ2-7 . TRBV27 CASSLGGARSYEQYF TGTGCCAGCAGTCTTGGGGGGGCCCGTTCCTACGAGCAGTACTTC
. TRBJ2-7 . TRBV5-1 CASSLQVRGSSYEQYF TGCGCCAGCAGCTTGCAGGTGCGGGGAAGCTCCTACGAGCAGTACTTC
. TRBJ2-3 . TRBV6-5 CASSYSLGATDTQYF TGTGCCAGCAGTTACTCGCTGGGGGCCACAGATACGCAGTATTTT
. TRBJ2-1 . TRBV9 CASSTGLRNEQFF TGTGCCAGCAGCACGGGACTTCGGAATGAGCAGTTCTTC
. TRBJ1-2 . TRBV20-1 CSAQRYGAGGYTF TGCAGTGCCCAACGGTACGGGGCTGGCGGCTACACCTTC
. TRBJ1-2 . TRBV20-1 CSARGGSNYGYTF TGCAGTGCTAGGGGGGGCTCGAACTATGGCTACACCTTC
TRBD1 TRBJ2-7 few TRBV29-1 CSVVARQGYEQYF TGCAGCGTTGTAGCGCGACAGGGCTACGAGCAGTACTTC
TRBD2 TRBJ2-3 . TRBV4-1 CASSQLAGGRTSTDTQYF TGCGCCAGCAGCCAACTAGCGGGGGGCCGAACTAGCACAGATACGCAGTATTTT
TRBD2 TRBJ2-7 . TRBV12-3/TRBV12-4 CASSFAGGQYEQYF TGTGCCAGCAGTTTTGCGGGGGGGCAATACGAGCAGTACTTC
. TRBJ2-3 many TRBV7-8 CASSRGVSTDTQYF TGTGCCAGCAGCCGGGGTGTTAGCACAGATACGCAGTATTTT
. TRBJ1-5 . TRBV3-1 CASSQMGPRSNQPQHF TGTGCCAGCAGCCAAATGGGGCCCAGGAGCAATCAGCCCCAGCATTTT
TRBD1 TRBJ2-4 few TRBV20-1 CSAPQGALTKNIQYF TGCAGTGCCCCACAGGGGGCTTTGACCAAAAACATTCAGTACTTC